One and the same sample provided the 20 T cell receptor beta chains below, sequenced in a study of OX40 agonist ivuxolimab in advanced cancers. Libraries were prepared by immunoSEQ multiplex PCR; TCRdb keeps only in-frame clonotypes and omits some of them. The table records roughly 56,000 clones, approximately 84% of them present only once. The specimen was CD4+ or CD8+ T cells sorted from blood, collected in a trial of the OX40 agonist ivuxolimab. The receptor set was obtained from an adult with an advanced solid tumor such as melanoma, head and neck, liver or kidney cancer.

This CDR3 is CASSLGEATNEKLFF. The CDR3 DNA sequence: TGTGCCAGCAGTTTGGGGGAAGCAACTAATGAAAAACTGTTTTTT. The V and J genes are TRBV28 and TRBJ1-4; possible D gene TRBD1, 5 bases. Trimming took off 3 bases at V and 0 bases at J, with 8 bases between the two ends. Germline CDR1 reads MDHEN; CDR2 reads SYDVKM. The CDR3 totals 15 residues. The complete variable domain, with remaining parts taken from reference TRBV28 and TRBJ1-4, reads DVKVTQSSRYLVKRTGEKVFLECVQDMDHENMFWYRQDPGLGLRLIYFSYDVKMKEKGDIPEGYSVSREKKERFSLILESASTNQTSMYLCASSLGEATNEKLFFGSGTQLSVL.

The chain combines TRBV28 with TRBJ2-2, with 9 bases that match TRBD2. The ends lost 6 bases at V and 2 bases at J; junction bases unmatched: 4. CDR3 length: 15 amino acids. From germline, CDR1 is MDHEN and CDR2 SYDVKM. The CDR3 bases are TGTGCCAGCAGGGTAGCGGGAGTCAACACCGGGGAGCTGTTTTTT. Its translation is CASRVAGVNTGELFF.

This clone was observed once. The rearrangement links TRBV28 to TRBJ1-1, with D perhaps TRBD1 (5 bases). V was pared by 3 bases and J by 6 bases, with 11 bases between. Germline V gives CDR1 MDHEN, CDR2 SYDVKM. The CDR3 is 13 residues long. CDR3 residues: CASSLGQGPEAFF. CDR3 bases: TGTGCCAGCAGTTTGGGGCAGGGACCTGAAGCTTTCTTT.

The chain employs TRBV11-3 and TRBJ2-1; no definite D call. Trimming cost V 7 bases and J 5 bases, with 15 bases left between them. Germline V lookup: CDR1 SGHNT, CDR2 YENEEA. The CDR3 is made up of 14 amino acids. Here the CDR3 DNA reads TGTGCCAGCACTCTCGGGCGAGAGGACAATGAGCAGTTCTTC. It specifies CASTLGREDNEQFF.

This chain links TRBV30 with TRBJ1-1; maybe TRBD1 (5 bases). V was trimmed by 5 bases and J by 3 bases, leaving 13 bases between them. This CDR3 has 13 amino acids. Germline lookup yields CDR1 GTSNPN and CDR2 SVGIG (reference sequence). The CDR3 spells CAWVAGRYTEAFF. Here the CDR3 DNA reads TGTGCCTGGGTAGCAGGGCGGTACACTGAAGCTTTCTTT.

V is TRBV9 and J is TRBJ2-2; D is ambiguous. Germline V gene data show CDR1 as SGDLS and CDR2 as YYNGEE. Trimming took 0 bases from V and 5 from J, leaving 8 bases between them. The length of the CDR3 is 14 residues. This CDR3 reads CASSVASGTGELFF. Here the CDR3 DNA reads TGTGCCAGCAGCGTAGCTTCGGGTACCGGGGAGCTGTTTTTT.

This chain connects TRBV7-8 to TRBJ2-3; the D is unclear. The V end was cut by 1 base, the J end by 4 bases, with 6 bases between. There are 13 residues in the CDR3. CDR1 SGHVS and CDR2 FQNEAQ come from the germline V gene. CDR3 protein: CASSLDWSDTQYF. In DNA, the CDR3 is TGTGCCAGCAGCTTAGATTGGTCAGATACGCAGTATTTT. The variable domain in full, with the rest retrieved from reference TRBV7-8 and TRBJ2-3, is GAGVSQSPRYKVAKRGQDVALRCDPISGHVSLFWYQQALGQGPEFLTYFQNEAQLDKSGLPSDRFFAERPEGSVSTLKIQRTQQEDSAVYLCASSLDWSDTQYFGPGTRLTVL.

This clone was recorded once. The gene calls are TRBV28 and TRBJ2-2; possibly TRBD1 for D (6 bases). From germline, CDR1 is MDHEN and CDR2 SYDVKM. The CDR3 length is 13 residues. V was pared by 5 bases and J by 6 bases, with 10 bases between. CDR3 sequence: CASSTGYAGELFF. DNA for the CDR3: TGTGCCAGCAGTACAGGGTATGCCGGGGAGCTGTTTTTT.

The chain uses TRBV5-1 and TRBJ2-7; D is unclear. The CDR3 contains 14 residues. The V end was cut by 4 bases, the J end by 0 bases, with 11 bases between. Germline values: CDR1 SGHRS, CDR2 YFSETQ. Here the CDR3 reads CASSNDTSSYEQYF. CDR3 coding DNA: TGCGCCAGCAGCAATGACACGAGCTCCTACGAGCAGTACTTC. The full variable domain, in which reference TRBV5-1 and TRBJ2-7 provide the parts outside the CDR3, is KAGVTQTPRYLIKTRGQQVTLSCSPISGHRSVSWYQQTPGQGLQFLFEYFSETQRNKGNFPGRFSGRQFSNSRSEMNVSTLELGDSALYLCASSNDTSSYEQYFGPGTRLTVT.

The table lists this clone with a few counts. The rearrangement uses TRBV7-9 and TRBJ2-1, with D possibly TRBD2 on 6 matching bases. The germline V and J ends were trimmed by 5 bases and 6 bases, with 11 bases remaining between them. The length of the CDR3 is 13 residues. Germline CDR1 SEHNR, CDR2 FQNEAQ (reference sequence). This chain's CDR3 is CASSPNGGNEQFF. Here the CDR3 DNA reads TGTGCCAGCAGCCCGAACGGGGGCAATGAGCAGTTCTTC.

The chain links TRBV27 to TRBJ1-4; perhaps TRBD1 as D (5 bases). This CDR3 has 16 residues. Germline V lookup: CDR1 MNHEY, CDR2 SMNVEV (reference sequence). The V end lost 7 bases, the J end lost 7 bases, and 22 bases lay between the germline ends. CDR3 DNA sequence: TGTGCCAGCACCCCTAATCCCGCCTTGGGGACTGAAAAACTGTTTTTT. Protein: CASTPNPALGTEKLFF.

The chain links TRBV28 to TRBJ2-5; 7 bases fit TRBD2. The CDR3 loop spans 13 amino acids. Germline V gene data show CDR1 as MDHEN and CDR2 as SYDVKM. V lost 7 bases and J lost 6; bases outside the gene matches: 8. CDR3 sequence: CASIPGRVKTQYF. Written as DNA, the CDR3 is TGTGCCAGCATCCCAGGGAGGGTAAAGACCCAGTACTTC.

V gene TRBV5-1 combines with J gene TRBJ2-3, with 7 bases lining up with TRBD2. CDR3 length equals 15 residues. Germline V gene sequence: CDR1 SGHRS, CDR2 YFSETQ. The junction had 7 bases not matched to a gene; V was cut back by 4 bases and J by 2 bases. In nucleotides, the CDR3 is TGCGCCAGCAGCCCCGGGACTACTTACACAGATACGCAGTATTTT. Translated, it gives CASSPGTTYTDTQYF.

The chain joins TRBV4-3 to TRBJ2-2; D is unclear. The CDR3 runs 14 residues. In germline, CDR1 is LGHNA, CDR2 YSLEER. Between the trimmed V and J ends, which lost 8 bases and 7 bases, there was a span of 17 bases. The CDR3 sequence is CASSPPRYGGELFF. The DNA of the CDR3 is TGCGCCAGCTCCCCCCCTCGTTATGGCGGGGAGCTGTTTTTT.

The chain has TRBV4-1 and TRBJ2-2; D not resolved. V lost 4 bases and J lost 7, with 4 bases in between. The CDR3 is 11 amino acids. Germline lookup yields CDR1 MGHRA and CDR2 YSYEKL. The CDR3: CASSPLGELFF. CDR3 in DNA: TGCGCCAGCAGCCCCCTCGGGGAGCTGTTTTTT.

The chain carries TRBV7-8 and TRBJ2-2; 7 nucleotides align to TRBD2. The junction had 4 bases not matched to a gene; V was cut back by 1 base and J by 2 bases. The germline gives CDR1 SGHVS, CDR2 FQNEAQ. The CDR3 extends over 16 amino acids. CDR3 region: CASSLGGGGNTGELFF. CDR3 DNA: TGTGCCAGCAGCTTAGGCGGCGGGGGTAACACCGGGGAGCTGTTTTTT.

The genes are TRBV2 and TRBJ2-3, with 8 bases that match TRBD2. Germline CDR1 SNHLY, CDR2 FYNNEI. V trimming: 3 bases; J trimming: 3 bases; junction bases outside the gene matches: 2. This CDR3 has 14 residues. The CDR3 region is CASSDSSGTDTQYF. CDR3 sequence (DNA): TGTGCCAGCAGTGATTCTAGCGGGACAGATACGCAGTATTTT.

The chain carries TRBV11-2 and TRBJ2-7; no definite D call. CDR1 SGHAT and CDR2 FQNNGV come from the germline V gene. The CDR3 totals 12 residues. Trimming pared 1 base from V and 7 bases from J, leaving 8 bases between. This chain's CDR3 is CASSLAVGEQYF. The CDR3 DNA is TGTGCCAGCAGCTTAGCTGTGGGAGAGCAGTACTTC. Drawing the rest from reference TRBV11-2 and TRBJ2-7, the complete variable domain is EAGVAQSPRYKIIEKRQSVAFWCNPISGHATLYWYQQILGQGPKLLIQFQNNGVVDDSQLPKDRFSAERLKGVDSTLKIQPAKLEDSAVYLCASSLAVGEQYFGPGTRLTVT.

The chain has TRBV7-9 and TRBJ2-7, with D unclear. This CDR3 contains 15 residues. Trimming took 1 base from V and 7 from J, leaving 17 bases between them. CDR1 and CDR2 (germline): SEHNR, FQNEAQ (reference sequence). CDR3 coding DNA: TGTGCCAGCAGCTTAGAATGGGCAGGCGCGGAGGAGCAGTACTTC. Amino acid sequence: CASSLEWAGAEEQYF.

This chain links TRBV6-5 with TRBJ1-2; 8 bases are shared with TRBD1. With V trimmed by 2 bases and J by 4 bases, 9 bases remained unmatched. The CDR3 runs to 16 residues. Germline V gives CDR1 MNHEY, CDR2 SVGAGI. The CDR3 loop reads CASSYQTGAGTYGYTF. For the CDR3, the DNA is TGTGCCAGCAGTTACCAGACAGGGGCCGGAACCTATGGCTACACCTTC.